The 28 T cell receptor beta chains below come from one sample, sequenced in a study of blood T cell repertoires in COVID-19. Assay: immunoSEQ multiplex PCR; the TCRdb copy retains only in-frame clones and omits some. This table holds some 220,000 clones, more than 75% found once. The source material was peripheral blood. Receptors were obtained from a human donor in a cohort sampled during active COVID-19.

The J gene is TRBJ1-2, the V gene TRBV28, with TRBD1 identical over 9 bases. The CDR3 consists of 13 residues. Germline V CDR1 and CDR2: MDHEN, SYDVKM. J gave up 5 bases and V 5 bases, and 3 bases lay outside the gene matches. The CDR3 DNA follows: TGTGCCAGCAGTGAACAGGGGGCGTATGGCTACACCTTC. This sequence encodes CASSEQGAYGYTF.

The CDR3 nucleotides read TGTGCCAGCAGCCAAACTGGCAATGAGCAGTTCTTC. Translation gives CASSQTGNEQFF. The chain is built from TRBV3-1 (or the pseudogene TRBV3-2) and TRBJ2-1; no definite D call. There are 12 residues in the CDR3. Trimming took 2 bases from V and 6 from J, leaving 5 bases between them. Germline V gives CDR1 LGHDT, CDR2 YNNKEL (reference sequence).

The chain has TRBV6-4 and TRBJ2-3, with D tentatively TRBD1 (5 bases). The CDR3 loop spans 13 amino acids. V lost 5 bases to trimming and J lost 1 base, with 7 bases between them. Germline CDR1 MRHNA, CDR2 SNTAGT. The CDR3 DNA sequence: TGTGCCAGCAGTATAGGGGGCACAGATACGCAGTATTTT. It encodes CASSIGGTDTQYF.

The chain recombines TRBV19 with TRBJ1-2, with 7 bases aligning to TRBD1. The ends lost 6 bases at V and 2 bases at J; junction bases unmatched: 3. The CDR3 totals 13 residues. Germline lookup yields CDR1 LNHDA and CDR2 SQIVND (reference sequence). The CDR3 DNA sequence: TGTGCCAGTAGGGGACAGCCCAACTATGGCTACACCTTC. It encodes CASRGQPNYGYTF.

The chain has TRBV5-1 and TRBJ1-2, with TRBD1 matching over 8 bases. This CDR3 has 17 residues. Germline V gives CDR1 SGHRS, CDR2 YFSETQ. V lost 3 bases and J lost 0; bases outside the gene matches: 10. CDR3 residues: CASSSTGQAYSNYGYTF. The CDR3, as DNA: TGCGCCAGCAGCTCGACGGGACAGGCTTATTCTAACTATGGCTACACCTTC.

This clone showed up just a few times. CDR3 amino acids: CASSSRDFNQPQHF. In nucleotides, the CDR3 is TGTGCCAGCAGTTCCCGGGACTTCAATCAGCCCCAGCATTTT. The V and J genes are TRBV27 and TRBJ1-5, with TRBD1 as a possible D gene (5 bases). CDR3 length: 14 residues. CDR1 is MNHEY, CDR2 SMNVEV, per germline (reference sequence). The ends were cut back, 4 bases at V and 3 bases at J, with 10 bases in the middle.

The chain couples TRBV5-1 to TRBJ2-3, with 9 bases fitting TRBD2. The V gene end was trimmed by 4 bases and the J gene end by 1 base; junction bases not matched to a gene: 16. The CDR3 has 19 amino acids. In germline, CDR1 is SGHRS, CDR2 YFSETQ. The CDR3 reads CASSRLGGGRALGTDTQYF. CDR3 nucleotide sequence: TGCGCCAGCAGCAGGCTAGGGGGCGGGAGGGCCCTGGGCACAGATACGCAGTATTTT. Variable domain in full (rest from reference TRBV5-1 and TRBJ2-3): KAGVTQTPRYLIKTRGQQVTLSCSPISGHRSVSWYQQTPGQGLQFLFEYFSETQRNKGNFPGRFSGRQFSNSRSEMNVSTLELGDSALYLCASSRLGGGRALGTDTQYFGPGTRLTVL.

The rearrangement links TRBV5-8 to TRBJ2-3; TRBD2 matches at 9 bases. CDR1 and CDR2 from the germline V gene are SGHTS and YDEGEE. The CDR3 runs to 16 residues. J lost 3 bases, V lost 5 bases, and 10 bases had no gene match. The CDR3 DNA follows: TGTGCCAGCAGACATGGAAGTAGCGGGAGTACAGATACGCAGTATTTT. Protein product: CASRHGSSGSTDTQYF.

V and J are TRBV5-5 and TRBJ2-7; D gene ambiguous. CDR1 SGHKS and CDR2 YYEKEE come from the germline V gene (reference sequence). The ends were cut back, 0 bases at V and 5 bases at J, with 12 bases in the middle. The CDR3 runs 14 residues. The CDR3 nucleotides are TGTGCCAGCAGCTTGGTTCTAGAGCAAAACGAGCAGTACTTC. As protein: CASSLVLEQNEQYF.

This chain uses TRBV6-5 with TRBJ1-6; possibly TRBD1 for D (5 bases). Germline V CDR1 and CDR2: MNHEY, SVGAGI. There are 14 residues in the CDR3. Between the trimmed V and J ends, which lost 6 bases and 10 bases, there was a span of 16 bases. The CDR3 protein is CASRGGVSHSPLHF. CDR3 nucleotide sequence: TGTGCCAGCAGGGGAGGGGTTAGTCACTCACCCCTCCACTTT.

The chain carries TRBV2 and TRBJ1-4; 7 positions match TRBD1. Germline CDR1 SNHLY, CDR2 FYNNEI. Trimming removed 5 bases from V and 5 bases from J; junction bases left unmatched: 5. The CDR3 runs to 14 residues. CDR3 coding DNA: TGTGCCAGCAGTTTGCGACAGGGAAATGAAAAACTGTTTTTT. Amino acid sequence: CASSLRQGNEKLFF.

The V and J genes are TRBV6-4 and TRBJ2-2, with D maybe TRBD2 (6 bases). Germline V lookup: CDR1 MRHNA, CDR2 SNTAGT. CDR3 size: 16 residues. V lost 6 bases to trimming and J lost 4 bases, with 18 bases between them. The CDR3 sequence is CASSPGTAGPTGELFF. The CDR3 DNA is TGTGCCAGCAGCCCAGGGACTGCAGGGCCCACCGGGGAGCTGTTTTTT.

J is TRBJ2-2 and V is TRBV6-4, with 13 bases identical to TRBD2. After removal of 4 bases from V and 7 bases from J, the junction contained 12 bases not matched to a gene. This CDR3 comprises 18 residues. Per germline, CDR1 MRHNA and CDR2 SNTAGT. CDR3 amino acids: CASSANAGTSGVIGELFF. The CDR3, as DNA: TGTGCCAGCAGTGCCAACGCCGGGACTAGCGGGGTTATCGGGGAGCTGTTTTTT.

The chain carries TRBV6-5 and TRBJ1-4; possible D gene TRBD1, 5 bases. V was clipped by 6 bases and J by 7 bases, with 12 bases between them. The CDR3 covers 13 residues. Germline loops: CDR1 MNHEY, CDR2 SVGAGI. DNA of the CDR3: TGTGCCAGCAGAGCAGGGTTTATTGAAAAACTGTTTTTT. Translation gives CASRAGFIEKLFF.

The rearrangement uses TRBV28 and TRBJ2-1, with 10 nucleotides matching TRBD2. This CDR3 contains 17 residues. The V and J ends lost 2 bases and 6 bases, in that order; junction bases with no gene match: 10. Germline V lookup: CDR1 MDHEN, CDR2 SYDVKM. In DNA form, the CDR3 reads TGTGCCAGCAGTTTAGGGACGCTACTAGCGGGACTCAATGAGCAGTTCTTC. The encoded protein is CASSLGTLLAGLNEQFF.

This clone was counted a few times. V gene TRBV2 combines with J gene TRBJ1-4, with a tentative D call TRBD1 (5 bases). CDR1 and CDR2 (germline): SNHLY, FYNNEI. Trimming pared 10 bases from V and 7 bases from J, leaving 16 bases between. The CDR3 is 13 amino acids. The CDR3 sequence: CAIRGGASEKLFF. As DNA, the CDR3 is TGTGCCATCCGGGGAGGGGCAAGTGAAAAACTGTTTTTT.

The genes are TRBV5-4 and TRBJ2-5; no firm D call. Looked up from germline, CDR1 is SGHNT and CDR2 is YYREEE (reference sequence). CDR3 length: 14 residues. V was cut by 2 bases and J by 1 base, with 9 bases left in between. For the CDR3, the DNA is TGTGCCAGCAGCTTATCGTTGGCCCAAGAGACCCAGTACTTC. Protein product: CASSLSLAQETQYF.

J is TRBJ2-1 and V is TRBV6-6; 7 nucleotides line up with TRBD1. This CDR3 contains 16 residues. Trimming removed 7 bases from V and 4 bases from J; junction bases left unmatched: 13. Germline CDR1 reads MNHNY; CDR2 reads SVGAGI (reference sequence). For the CDR3, the DNA is TGTGCCAGCAATGGGGCCGACAGGGCCAGATACAATGAGCAGTTCTTC. Translating it yields CASNGADRARYNEQFF.

At least ten counts were recorded for this clone. V is TRBV27 and J is TRBJ2-6, with 8 bases aligning to TRBD1. CDR1 is MNHEY and CDR2 is SMNVEV in the germline V gene (reference sequence). This CDR3 contains 18 residues. V dropped 5 bases and J dropped 2; count of bases not matched to a gene: 11. The CDR3 DNA sequence: TGTGCCAGCAGTCCGCGGACAGGGCACAGGGCTGGGGCCAACGTCCTGACTTTC. It is translated as CASSPRTGHRAGANVLTF. Full variable domain (remainder filled in from reference TRBV27 and TRBJ2-6): EAQVTQNPRYLITVTGKKLTVTCSQNMNHEYMSWYRQDPGLGLRQIYYSMNVEVTDKGDVPEGYKVSRKEKRNFPLILESPSPNQTSLYFCASSPRTGHRAGANVLTFGAGSRLTVL.

The rearrangement uses TRBV28 and TRBJ1-1, with unresolved D. Germline V gives CDR1 MDHEN, CDR2 SYDVKM. V dropped 4 bases and J dropped 4 bases, with 13 bases sitting between them. This CDR3 has 14 amino acids. The CDR3 coding sequence is TGTGCCAGCAGTTCCGGGTTACTCGGCACTGAAGCTTTCTTT. This gives the protein CASSSGLLGTEAFF. The full variable domain, completed using reference TRBV28 and TRBJ1-1, is DVKVTQSSRYLVKRTGEKVFLECVQDMDHENMFWYRQDPGLGLRLIYFSYDVKMKEKGDIPEGYSVSREKKERFSLILESASTNQTSMYLCASSSGLLGTEAFFGQGTRLTVV.

Only a few counts were recorded for this clone. The chain carries TRBV11-2 and TRBJ1-2; 7 nucleotides line up with TRBD1. CDR3 length equals 14 residues. From germline, CDR1 is SGHAT and CDR2 FQNNGV. The ends lost 3 bases at V and 3 bases at J; junction bases unmatched: 4. DNA for the CDR3: TGTGCCAGCAGCTTCACCCAGGGGGACTATGGCTACACCTTC. This translates into CASSFTQGDYGYTF. The full variable domain, rest sourced from reference TRBV11-2 and TRBJ1-2, is EAGVAQSPRYKIIEKRQSVAFWCNPISGHATLYWYQQILGQGPKLLIQFQNNGVVDDSQLPKDRFSAERLKGVDSTLKIQPAKLEDSAVYLCASSFTQGDYGYTFGSGTRLTVV.

This chain's CDR3 is CASSLSGDQPQHF. CDR3 coding DNA: TGTGCCAGCAGCTTGTCCGGGGATCAGCCCCAGCATTTT. V usage is TRBV5-5 and J usage is TRBJ1-5; no reliable D call. Trimming stripped 1 base from V and 5 bases from J, with 7 bases between. The germline CDR1 and CDR2 sequences are SGHKS and YYEKEE (reference sequence). This CDR3 is built from 13 residues.

The genes are TRBV5-1 and TRBJ1-1; tentative D call: TRBD1 (6 bases). With 7 bases removed from V and 2 bases from J, the gap between germline ends came to 21 bases. This CDR3 is built from 16 residues. CDR1 is SGHRS and CDR2 is YFSETQ in the germline V gene. The chain's CDR3 is CASLETGSSFNTEAFF. Written as DNA, the CDR3 is TGCGCCAGCCTGGAAACAGGGAGCTCCTTTAACACTGAAGCTTTCTTT.

The J gene is TRBJ2-3, the V gene TRBV6-1; 9 bases align to TRBD2. The germline V gene encodes CDR1 MNHNS and CDR2 SASEGT. Germline trimming cut 1 base from V and 1 base from J; bases unmatched to any gene: 0. The CDR3 has 15 amino acids. The CDR3 sequence: CASSEGTSGTDTQYF. DNA of the CDR3: TGTGCCAGCAGTGAAGGGACTAGCGGCACAGATACGCAGTATTTT.

The chain recombines TRBV28 with TRBJ2-5; 8 nucleotides align to TRBD1. V dropped 3 bases and J dropped 4; count of bases not matched to a gene: 7. Germline CDR1 MDHEN, CDR2 SYDVKM. The CDR3 consists of 15 residues. CDR3 bases: TGTGCCAGCAGTTTTAGGCAGGGGGCGCGAGAGACCCAGTACTTC. Encoded protein: CASSFRQGARETQYF.

This rearrangement joins TRBV11-3 to TRBJ2-2; TRBD2 might be the D (6 bases). The CDR3 extends over 15 amino acids. Per germline, CDR1 SGHNT and CDR2 YENEEA. V was clipped by 5 bases and J by 6 bases, with 16 bases between them. In DNA form, the CDR3 reads TGTGCCAGCAGCGTTAGATTCGGGGGTTCCGGGGAGCTGTTTTTT. The encoded protein is CASSVRFGGSGELFF.

The V call is TRBV7-2, the J call TRBJ1-3; the D gene is possibly TRBD1 (5 bases). V was trimmed by 0 bases and J by 0 bases, leaving 12 bases between them. The CDR3 contains 17 residues. Germline V lookup: CDR1 SGHTA, CDR2 FQGNSA. Written as DNA, the CDR3 is TGTGCCAGCAGCTTAGCTGCGACAGTCTTCTCTGGAAACACCATATATTTT. Its protein product is CASSLAATVFSGNTIYF.

V and J are TRBV9 and TRBJ2-1, with 12 bases identical to TRBD2. This CDR3 contains 16 residues. Germline CDR1 is SGDLS and CDR2 is YYNGEE. The ends lost 3 bases at V and 4 bases at J; junction bases unmatched: 5. Here the CDR3 reads CASSARTSGIYNEQFF. The CDR3 bases are TGTGCCAGCAGCGCAAGGACTAGCGGGATTTACAATGAGCAGTTCTTC.